This TCR beta chain stems from a study of Tregs in tolerant kidney transplant recipients. As concerns this clone: Other DNA sequences in this sample translate to the same CDR3.

Deletions cut 3 bases from V and 1 base from J, with 7 bases between. The germline gives CDR1 WNHNN, CDR2 SYGVQD (reference sequence). The CDR3 loop spans 13 amino acids. Unstimulated Tregs (CD4+CD25+CD127-) and CD4+CD25- non-Tregs were sorted from PBMCs. Assay: immunoSEQ multiplex PCR; the TCRdb copy retains only in-frame clones and omits some. The sample contains roughly 250,000 clones, more than 65% of which appear only once. This TCR derives from a human donor in good health. The source material was CD4+ T cells from blood. The chain combines TRBV10-1 with TRBJ2-7, with D unresolved. CDR3 nucleotide sequence: TGCGCCAGCAGTGAAGGGTCATCCTACGAGCAGTACTTC. It is translated as CASSEGSSYEQYF.